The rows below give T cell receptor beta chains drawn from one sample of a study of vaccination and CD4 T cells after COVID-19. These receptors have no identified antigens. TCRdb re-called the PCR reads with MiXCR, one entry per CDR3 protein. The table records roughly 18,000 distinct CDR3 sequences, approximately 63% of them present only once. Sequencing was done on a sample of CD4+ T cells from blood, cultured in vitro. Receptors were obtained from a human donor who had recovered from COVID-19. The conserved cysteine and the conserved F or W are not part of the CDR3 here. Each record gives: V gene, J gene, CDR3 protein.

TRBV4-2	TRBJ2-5	ASSRKQTSGRSETQY
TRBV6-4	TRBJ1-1	ASRTGSGTEAF
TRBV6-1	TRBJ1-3	ASSRTGAGNTIY
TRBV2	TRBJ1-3	ASPTDRNTIY
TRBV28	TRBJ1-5	ASNWGYQPQH
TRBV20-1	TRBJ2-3	SAWAAAGHTDTQY
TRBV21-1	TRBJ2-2	ASSKHPATGATGELF
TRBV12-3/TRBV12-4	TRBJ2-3	ASSLAGAEDTQY
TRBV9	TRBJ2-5	ASSVSRAVGTQY
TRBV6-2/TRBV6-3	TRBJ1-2	ASSGLGSYYGYT
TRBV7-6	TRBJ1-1	ASSLAAGEAF
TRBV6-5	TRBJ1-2	ASSYSRWDPGRGYT
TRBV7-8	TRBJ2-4	ASSPPGTSGRPLAKNIQY
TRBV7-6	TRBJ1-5	ASSLTKGVRTEQPQH
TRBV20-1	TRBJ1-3	SARSPNTIY
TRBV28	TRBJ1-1	ASCWSDMNTEAF
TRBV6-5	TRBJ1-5	ASSYSMGGASNQPQH
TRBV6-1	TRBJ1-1	ASRPNGRIEAF
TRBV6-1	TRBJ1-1	ASSLGGGSAF
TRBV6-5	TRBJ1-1	ASSYDGVTEAF
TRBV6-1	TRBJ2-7	ASSPEAKQY
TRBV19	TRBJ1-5	AGGRGAGNQPQH
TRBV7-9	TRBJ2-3	ASTPQTRTGGTDTQY
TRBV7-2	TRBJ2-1	ASSSDRGWGFSFSYNEQF
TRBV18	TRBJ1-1	ASSLDSYTEAF
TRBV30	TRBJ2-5	AWSADRVETQY
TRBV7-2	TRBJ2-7	ASSSGITYEQY
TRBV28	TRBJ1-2	ASSLIGTGTYGYT
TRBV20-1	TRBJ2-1	SASPGQWMDEQF
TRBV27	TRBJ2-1	ASSFEGWDGGTVGDEQF
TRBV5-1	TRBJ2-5	ASSRDRAETQY
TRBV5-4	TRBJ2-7	ASRLTSGSRQY
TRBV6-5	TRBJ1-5	ASSYKAGPNQPQH
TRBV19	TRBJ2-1	ASSIEGGIRF
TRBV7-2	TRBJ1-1	ASSLNGVKNTEAF
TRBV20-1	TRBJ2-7	SARVGTSGNYEQY
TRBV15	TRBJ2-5	ATSRGRETQY
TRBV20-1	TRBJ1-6	SAPREIPYSPLH
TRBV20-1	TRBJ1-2	SASYRKGYT
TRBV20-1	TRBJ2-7	SAEGGQGAFGEQY
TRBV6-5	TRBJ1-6	ASSYPDRGISPLH
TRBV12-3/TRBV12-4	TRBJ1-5	ASSFGTGRQPQH
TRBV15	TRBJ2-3	ATSGRTSYLGNNIAGGRYTQY
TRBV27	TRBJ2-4	ASSKQTSGDIQY
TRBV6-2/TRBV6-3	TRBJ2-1	ASKSGALRNEQF
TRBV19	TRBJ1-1	ASTVTQGRGNTEAF
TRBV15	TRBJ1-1	ATREVNTEAF
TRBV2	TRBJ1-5	ASRLQGPSNQPQH
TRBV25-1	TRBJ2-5	ASSDRGVLETQY
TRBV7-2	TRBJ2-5	ASRRGVQETQY
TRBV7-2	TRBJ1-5	ASSSTTGTGDQPQH
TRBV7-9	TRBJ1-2	ASSLQGAQAGYT
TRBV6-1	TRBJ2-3	ASSDSGYTDTQY
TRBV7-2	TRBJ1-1	ASSPRTGGNTEAF
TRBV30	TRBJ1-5	AWSVPGQVLGQPQH
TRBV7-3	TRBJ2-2	ASSSSSGTGELF
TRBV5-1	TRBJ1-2	ARDTGRLANYGYT
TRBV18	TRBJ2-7	ASSLDYEQY
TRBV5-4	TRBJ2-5	ASSRDQGETQY
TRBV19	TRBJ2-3	ASHQRTTDTQY